These T cell receptor beta chains were read from a single sample in a study of T cell changes during pregnancy in multiple sclerosis. Some clones are missing from TCRdb's copy, which holds only in-frame ones; the method was immunoSEQ multiplex PCR. Of 40,000 or so clones detected, approximately 89% appear once; the ten largest clones hold 1.2%. The sample consisted of CD4+ T cells from peripheral blood mononuclear cells, taken in the first trimester of pregnancy. The origin of the receptors is a female donor with multiple sclerosis, enrolled in a pregnancy study. Both conserved end residues are part of each CDR3. Fields, in order: D gene, V gene, clone size, J gene, CDR3 DNA, CDR3 protein. D genes are given only for firm matches. Size values are once, few and many counts, or a class for expanded clones, and some rows have none.

>TRBD2|TRBV7-2|.|TRBJ2-1
TGTGCCAGCAGCTTAGTAGCGGGAGGGAGCTACAATGAGCAGTTCTTC
CASSLVAGGSYNEQFF
>.|TRBV29-1|.|TRBJ2-1
TGCAGCGTGGCGACTAGTGATGAGCAGTTCTTC
CSVATSDEQFF
>TRBD2|TRBV30|.|TRBJ2-1
TGTGCCTGGAGTACTAGCGGGGTTTACAATGAGCAGTTCTTC
CAWSTSGVYNEQFF
>.|TRBV7-8|.|TRBJ1-1
TGTGCCAGCAGCCACCGAGAGGGATCTAACACTGAAGCTTTCTTT
CASSHREGSNTEAFF
>TRBD2|TRBV19|.|TRBJ2-7
TGTGCCAGTAGCCCTCGGACTAGCGGGAGTATTTACGAGCAGTACTTC
CASSPRTSGSIYEQYF
>.|TRBV19|.|TRBJ1-5
TGTGCCAGTAGTATTCAACGGGATCAGCCCCAGCATTTT
CASSIQRDQPQHF
>TRBD1|TRBV6-5|few|TRBJ2-2
TGTGCCAGCAGTTACAGGGGGCAAACCGGGGAGCTGTTTTTT
CASSYRGQTGELFF
>TRBD2|TRBV5-4|.|TRBJ2-5
TGTGCCAGCAGGGTCTCTCAGGGAGGGGTGACCCAGTACTTC
CASRVSQGGVTQYF
>TRBD1|TRBV28|.|TRBJ1-1
TGTGCCAGCGGTGGGACAGGGGCGACGAACACTGAAGCTTTCTTT
CASGGTGATNTEAFF
>TRBD2|TRBV4-3|.|TRBJ2-2
TGCGCCAGCAGCCAAGATCCGGGGGGGTTCGCGAACACCGGGGAGCTGTTTTTT
CASSQDPGGFANTGELFF
>.|TRBV6-5|.|TRBJ2-2
TGTGCCACCCGTAGAGGTGGCGTCACCGGGGAGCTGTTTTTT
CATRRGGVTGELFF
>.|TRBV30|.|TRBJ1-5
TGTGCCTGGAGTATTTCGGGTGGACAGCCCCAGCATTTT
CAWSISGGQPQHF
>TRBD2|TRBV10-3|once|TRBJ2-5
TGTGCCATCAAGGGACTAGCGGGAGGGGAGACCCAGTACTTC
CAIKGLAGGETQYF
>TRBD1|TRBV2|.|TRBJ2-7
TGTGCCAGCAGTGAAAGGGACAGGGCCTACGAGCAGTACTTC
CASSERDRAYEQYF
>TRBD2|TRBV7-3|.|TRBJ2-1
TGTGCCAGCAGCGCTGGGACTAGCGGGAGCCATGAGCAGTTCTTC
CASSAGTSGSHEQFF
>.|TRBV5-1|.|TRBJ2-7
TGCGCCAGCAGCTTGGACGGGAGTCGTGCCTACGAGCAGTACTTC
CASSLDGSRAYEQYF
>.|TRBV4-1|.|TRBJ1-2
TGCGCCAGCAGCGATACGACTCTCTCCGTGGGGAGGGACTATGGCTACACCTTC
CASSDTTLSVGRDYGYTF
>TRBD1|TRBV19|once|TRBJ1-2
TGTGCCAGTAGTATGGGACAGGGGAACTATGGCTACACCTTC
CASSMGQGNYGYTF
>.|TRBV11-3|.|TRBJ2-1
TGTGCCAGCAGCTTTGGCGGGTCCGTAAACAATGAGCAGTTCTTC
CASSFGGSVNNEQFF
>TRBD1|TRBV9|.|TRBJ1-1
TGTGCCAGCAGCGTAGCCTTGGACAGGGTGGCTGAAGCTTTCTTT
CASSVALDRVAEAFF
>TRBD1|TRBV6-5|.|TRBJ1-5
TGTGCCAGCAGTCCCTTGACAGGGGGCAATCAGCCCCAGCATTTT
CASSPLTGGNQPQHF
>.|TRBV11-2|.|TRBJ2-7
TGTGCCAGCAGCCTAAACCGGGACTTAAACTACGAGCAGTACTTC
CASSLNRDLNYEQYF
>TRBD2|TRBV9|.|TRBJ2-3
TGTGCCAGCAGCGTTGGGGGGGTTGCTAGCACAGATACGCAGTATTTT
CASSVGGVASTDTQYF
>.|TRBV15|.|TRBJ2-3
TGTGCCACCAGCAGAGATGGGGCATTCACAGATACGCAGTATTTT
CATSRDGAFTDTQYF
>TRBD2|TRBV2|many|TRBJ2-5
TGTGCCAGCATCAGGGCTAGCGGGGGGGGAGACTTC
CASIRASGGGDF
>.|TRBV5-4|.|TRBJ1-4
TGTGCCAGCAGCTTGGGACAAAATAATGAAAAACTGTTTTTT
CASSLGQNNEKLFF
>TRBD1|TRBV28|.|TRBJ2-7
TGTGCCAGCAGCTCCACAGGGGGCAGTTGGCCCTACGAGCAGTACTTC
CASSSTGGSWPYEQYF
>.|TRBV11-2|.|TRBJ1-2
TGTGCCAGCAGCCCGGACAGCAACTATGGCTACACCTTC
CASSPDSNYGYTF
>TRBD1|TRBV7-2|.|TRBJ2-5
TGTGCCAGCAGCCCCACACCGACAGGGGACATGGGGCGAAAAGAGACCCAGTACTTC
CASSPTPTGDMGRKETQYF
>.|TRBV7-2|.|TRBJ2-5
TGTGCCAGCAGCTTAAGGGCAGGGAACCAAGAGACCCAGTACTTC
CASSLRAGNQETQYF
>TRBD2|TRBV4-2|.|TRBJ2-7
TGTGCCAGCAGCCAAGGTCTAGCGGATCCCTACGAGCAGTACTTC
CASSQGLADPYEQYF
>.|TRBV6-1|.|TRBJ2-3
TGTGCCAGCATCGACTACACAGATACGCAGTATTTT
CASIDYTDTQYF
>.|TRBV29-1|.|TRBJ1-1
TGCAGCGTTGAAAGACAGAAAAACACTGAAGCTTTCTTT
CSVERQKNTEAFF
>TRBD2|TRBV28|.|TRBJ2-7
TGTGCCAGCAGTTTGGGACTAGCGGGGCCACCCTACGAGCAGTACTTC
CASSLGLAGPPYEQYF
>.|TRBV6-1|medium-sized|TRBJ2-2
TGTGCCAGCATAACCGGGACAAACACCGGGGAGCTGTTTTTT
CASITGTNTGELFF
>.|TRBV29-1|once|TRBJ2-3
TGCAGCGTTGTTCGACGGGACTCAAGAGATACGCAGTATTTT
CSVVRRDSRDTQYF
>TRBD1|TRBV2|medium-sized|TRBJ1-2
TGTGCCAGCAGGGGACAGGGAATGAGTGGCTACACCTTC
CASRGQGMSGYTF
>.|TRBV11-2|.|TRBJ2-1
TGTGCCAGCAGCTTAGTTACAGGACTACCCAGGAAAAATGAGCAGTTCTTC
CASSLVTGLPRKNEQFF
>.|TRBV19|once|TRBJ2-4
TGTGCCAGTAGTCCATCGACAGGACTTCTAGCCAAAAACATTCAGTACTTC
CASSPSTGLLAKNIQYF
>.|TRBV7-2|.|TRBJ2-1
TGTGCCAGCAGCTTAGGAACCTGGCCGTACAATGAGCAGTTCTTC
CASSLGTWPYNEQFF
>TRBD2|TRBV29-1|.|TRBJ2-5
TGCAGCGTTGTTGGCGGGAGGGCGGGGGAGACCCAGTACTTC
CSVVGGRAGETQYF